This T cell receptor beta chain was captured by sequencing in a study of vaccination and CD4 T cells after COVID-19. General observations from the study: A nonsignificant rise from roughly 22 to 38 was seen in the median number of SARS-CoV-2-reactive clonotypes.

Treatment noted: roughly 10-day PBMC culture with coronavirus spike peptide pools or control peptides (ViraFEST assay). V lost 6 bases and J lost 2, with 8 bases in between. The CDR3 covers 13 residues. Germline assignment: CDR1 MNHNS and CDR2 SASEGT. An Oncomine TCR Beta short-read assay was used to sequence the DNA from cultured CD4+ T cells. In TCRdb, the PCR reads were re-called with MiXCR into one record per CDR3 protein. Of roughly 20,000 distinct CDR3 sequences in the sample, approximately 65% were seen once. About this clonotype itself: Its matching antigen is unknown.

The chain uses TRBV6-1 and TRBJ1-3, with no clear D. The sequencing here drew on CD4+ T cells from blood, cultured in vitro, taken before SARS-CoV-2 vaccination. The source of this sequence is a human donor who received a COVID-19 vaccine. DNA for the CDR3: TGTGCCAGCAGCCTCCGGCCTGGAAACACCATATATTTT. Encoded protein: CASSLRPGNTIYF.